These 32 T cell receptor beta chains share one sample of origin, sequenced in a study of T cells in localized non-small cell lung cancer. The method was immunoSEQ multiplex PCR; TCRdb's version includes in-frame clones alone and lacks a portion of them. The sample carries 45,000 to 65,000 clones, roughly 90% recorded once. Sequencing used peripheral blood, obtained before any cancer treatment. Source of these receptors: a man aged 35 to 70 with stage I squamous cell lung carcinoma.

The CDR3 reads CASSQDTGHYEQYF. The CDR3 DNA follows: TGCGCCAGCAGCCAAGATACAGGACACTACGAGCAGTACTTC. V gene TRBV4-3 combines with J gene TRBJ2-5; TRBD1 is a possible D gene (5 bases). The DNA end is a closer match to TRBJ2-7, so the J assignment may be wrong. Per the germline V gene, CDR1 is LGHNA and CDR2 is YSLEER. The CDR3 length is 14 residues.

The genes are TRBV4-2 and TRBJ1-2; D not resolved. The germline V and J ends were trimmed by 0 bases and 7 bases, with 12 bases remaining between them. CDR3 length: 14 amino acids. Germline V gives CDR1 LGHNA, CDR2 YNFKEQ. CDR3 residues: CASSQDLSGSGYTF. CDR3 in DNA: TGTGCCAGCAGCCAAGATCTGAGCGGGAGTGGCTACACCTTC.

The rearrangement links TRBV18 to TRBJ2-1; 8 nucleotides agree with TRBD2. The CDR3 is 14 amino acids. J gave up 4 bases and V 8 bases, and 7 bases lay outside the gene matches. Germline lookup yields CDR1 KGHSH and CDR2 LQKENI. CDR3 sequence reads: CASTLAVIYNEQFF. The DNA of the CDR3 is TGTGCCAGCACACTAGCGGTCATTTACAATGAGCAGTTCTTC. Drawing the rest from reference TRBV18 and TRBJ2-1, the complete variable domain is NAGVMQNPRHLVRRRGQEARLRCSPMKGHSHVYWYRQLPEEGLKFMVYLQKENIIDESGMPKERFSAEFPKEGPSILRIQQVVRGDSAAYFCASTLAVIYNEQFFGPGTRLTVL.

The CDR3 nucleotides are TGCGCCAGCACCACCTCCGGGACAGGGGGCACTGAAGCTTTCTTT. Amino acids: CASTTSGTGGTEAFF. This chain joins TRBV5-1 and TRBJ1-1; 11 positions agree with TRBD1. The junction had 8 bases not matched to a gene; V was cut back by 6 bases and J by 4 bases. The CDR3 spans 15 residues. Germline V gene sequence: CDR1 SGHRS, CDR2 YFSETQ.

This sequence joins TRBV28 and TRBJ2-7; the match to TRBD2 covers 8 bases. In germline, CDR1 is MDHEN, CDR2 SYDVKM. The CDR3 has 13 amino acids. The ends lost 5 bases at V and 3 bases at J; junction bases unmatched: 3. As DNA, the CDR3 is TGTGCCAGCAGTCCTGGGACTAGCTACGAGCAGTACTTC. This sequence encodes CASSPGTSYEQYF.

This rearrangement joins TRBV10-2 to TRBJ1-2; D remains unclear. V was trimmed by 8 bases and J by 3 bases, leaving 10 bases between them. Germline lookup yields CDR1 WSHSY and CDR2 SAAADI. CDR3 length: 12 residues. CDR3 residues: CASGEEYYGYTF. CDR3 bases: TGCGCCAGCGGGGAGGAATACTATGGCTACACCTTC.

This CDR3 reads CASSYEQGVADTQYF. The CDR3 DNA reads as TGTGCCAGCAGCTACGAACAGGGTGTGGCAGATACGCAGTATTTT. This sequence joins TRBV9 and TRBJ2-3; a weak D match, TRBD1 (6 bases). V gave up 4 bases and J gave up 4 bases, with 16 bases separating them. The V gene's germline CDR1 is SGDLS and CDR2 YYNGEE. There are 15 residues in the CDR3. The whole variable domain, filled in from reference TRBV9 and TRBJ2-3, reads DSGVTQTPKHLITATGQRVTLRCSPRSGDLSVYWYQQSLDQGLQFLIQYYNGEERAKGNILERFSAQQFPDLHSELNLSSLELGDSALYFCASSYEQGVADTQYFGPGTRLTVL.

The chain is built from TRBV6-1 and TRBJ2-7; 12 nucleotides align to TRBD2. The germline V gene has CDR1 MNHNS and CDR2 SASEGT. The CDR3 has 19 residues. With 4 bases clipped from V and 5 bases from J, the junction kept 18 bases outside the gene matches. CDR3 sequence reads: CASSVRGGRASGRADEQYF. CDR3 nucleotide sequence: TGTGCCAGCAGTGTTCGAGGGGGGCGGGCTAGCGGGAGGGCCGACGAGCAGTACTTC.

The chain has TRBV6-1 and TRBJ2-7; D perhaps matches TRBD2 (6 bases). Trimming removed 7 bases from V and 2 bases from J, with 15 bases in between. Germline CDR1 MNHNS, CDR2 SASEGT. The CDR3 is made up of 14 amino acids. The CDR3 nucleotides read TGTGCCAGCACCCCGAGCGGGCGCGCCTACGAGCAGTACTTC. The encoded protein is CASTPSGRAYEQYF.

The genes are TRBV19 and TRBJ1-3; D not resolved. V lost 5 bases and J 4 bases, leaving 15 bases between the germline ends. The CDR3 is 15 residues long. Germline V gives CDR1 LNHDA, CDR2 SQIVND (reference sequence). The CDR3 is CASSGPTPGGNTIYF. CDR3 DNA sequence: TGTGCCAGTAGTGGGCCGACACCCGGCGGAAACACCATATATTTT.

This chain uses TRBV11-2 with TRBJ2-2; D is undetermined. The V end lost 2 bases, the J end lost 7 bases, and 2 bases lay between the germline ends. Germline V gene lookup returns CDR1 SGHAT and CDR2 FQNNGV. The CDR3 spans 11 residues. In DNA form, the CDR3 reads TGTGCCAGCAGCTTAATCGGGGAGCTGTTTTTT. This gives the protein CASSLIGELFF.

The count of this clone is one. The genes are TRBV5-6 and TRBJ1-2; no clear D. The CDR3 spans 15 residues. Trimming removed 6 bases at V and 2 bases at J, with 17 bases between. The germline V gene encodes CDR1 SGHDT and CDR2 YYEEEE. CDR3 sequence reads: CASTTRRGPNYGYTF. The CDR3 DNA is TGTGCCAGCACCACCCGCCGCGGACCGAACTATGGCTACACCTTC.

The chain has TRBV18 and TRBJ1-1; no firm D call. The CDR3 is made up of 14 amino acids. Germline CDR1 and CDR2: KGHSH and LQKENI. The V and J ends lost 1 base and 6 bases respectively, with 12 bases between them. The CDR3 spells CASSPQGTEAEAFF. CDR3 coding DNA: TGTGCCAGCTCACCACAGGGAACTGAAGCTGAAGCTTTCTTT.

The rearrangement joins TRBV11-2 to TRBJ2-3, with no clear D. Trimming took 5 bases from V and 5 from J, leaving 14 bases between them. CDR3 size: 14 residues. Germline V gene sequence: CDR1 SGHAT, CDR2 FQNNGV. The CDR3, as DNA: TGTGCCAGCAGCCCCCGTGAGTTCAGAGATACGCAGTATTTT. Amino acid sequence: CASSPREFRDTQYF.

The chain carries TRBV4-1 and TRBJ2-1; TRBD2 matches at 9 bases. Germline V lookup: CDR1 MGHRA, CDR2 YSYEKL. The CDR3 is 16 amino acids. V lost 1 base, J lost 4 bases, and 5 bases stayed unmatched. The CDR3 DNA reads TGCGCCAGCAGCCAAGTTCGACTAGCGGTATACAATGAGCAGTTCTTC. Translation: CASSQVRLAVYNEQFF.

J is TRBJ1-2 and V is TRBV5-4; D gene ambiguous. CDR3 size: 15 residues. The germline V and J ends were trimmed by 0 bases and 4 bases, with 13 bases remaining between them. Germline-derived CDR1 and CDR2 are SGHNT and YYREEE (reference sequence). This CDR3 is CASSLDFVGLYGYTF. The CDR3 DNA is TGTGCCAGCAGCTTGGACTTCGTCGGGCTCTATGGCTACACCTTC. Based on the CDR3 plus reference TRBV5-4 and TRBJ1-2, the full variable domain is ETGVTQSPTHLIKTRGQQVTLRCSSQSGHNTVSWYQQALGQGPQFIFQYYREEENGRGNFPPRFSGLQFPNYSSELNVNALELDDSALYLCASSLDFVGLYGYTFGSGTRLTVV.

The rearrangement links TRBV10-3 to TRBJ2-2, with D possibly TRBD1 on 5 matching bases. The germline V and J ends were trimmed by 4 bases and 12 bases, with 12 bases remaining between them. The germline V gene has CDR1 ENHRY and CDR2 SYGVKD. The CDR3 is 12 residues long. CDR3 sequence (DNA): TGTGCCATCAGTGGGACAACCCCGCAGCTGTTTTTT. It codes for CAISGTTPQLFF.

This chain joins TRBV9 and TRBJ2-7; D is unclear. This CDR3 is 15 amino acids long. Trimming removed 4 bases at V and 0 bases at J, with 14 bases between. Germline assignment: CDR1 SGDLS and CDR2 YYNGEE. The CDR3 region has the DNA TGTGCCAGCAGCCCCCCAAGTGGTAGCTCCTACGAGCAGTACTTC. Its protein product is CASSPPSGSSYEQYF.

The chain uses TRBV29-1 and TRBJ1-2; no reliable D call. Trimming pared 4 bases from V and 2 bases from J, leaving 5 bases between. The V gene's germline CDR1 is SQVTM and CDR2 ANQGSEA. The CDR3 has 11 amino acids. The CDR3, as DNA: TGCAGCGTTGCTTGGAACTATGGCTACACCTTC. Translation: CSVAWNYGYTF.

V gene TRBV5-1 combines with J gene TRBJ2-7; TRBD1 matches 7 bases. The V and J ends lost 4 bases and 2 bases, in that order; junction bases with no gene match: 6. The V gene's germline CDR1 is SGHRS and CDR2 YFSETQ. The CDR3 is 14 residues long. CDR3 sequence (DNA): TGCGCCAGCAGCCCGTCTGGGACAGCCTACGAGCAGTACTTC. Its translation: CASSPSGTAYEQYF.

The V call is TRBV25-1, the J call TRBJ1-1; TRBD1 matches at 9 bases. The J segment lost 4 bases and the V segment lost 5 bases, leaving 8 bases of the junction unmatched. CDR3 length: 15 amino acids. CDR1 MGHDK and CDR2 SYGVNS come from the germline V gene. The CDR3 reads CASSSTGGRVTEAFF. CDR3 bases: TGTGCCAGCAGTAGCACAGGGGGCAGGGTCACTGAAGCTTTCTTT.

This clone was detected only a few times. CDR3 in DNA: TGTGCCAGCTCACCAGGAGCGGGAGATGGAGATACGCAGTATTTT. Its protein is CASSPGAGDGDTQYF. The chain recombines TRBV18 with TRBJ2-3, with TRBD2 matching 8 bases. V shed 2 bases and J 5 bases; nucleotides not matched to a gene: 6. The CDR3 contains 15 residues. Germline CDR1 is KGHSH and CDR2 is LQKENI.

The chain uses TRBV19 and TRBJ1-1, with D possibly matching TRBD1 (6 bases). The CDR3 sequence is 14 residues long. V lost 3 bases to trimming and J lost 1 base, with 9 bases between them. Germline V gene data show CDR1 as LNHDA and CDR2 as SQIVND (reference sequence). This chain's CDR3 is CASSIRGANTEAFF. DNA of the CDR3: TGTGCCAGTAGTATCAGGGGTGCGAACACTGAAGCTTTCTTT.

This clone appeared a single time. The rearrangement uses TRBV7-6 and TRBJ2-1; D is possibly TRBD2 (6 bases). V was cut by 2 bases and J by 2 bases, with 13 bases left in between. CDR3 size: 16 residues. The germline gives CDR1 SGHVS, CDR2 FNYEAQ. The CDR3 loop is CASSLRLAKPYNEQFF. The DNA for the CDR3 is TGTGCCAGCAGCTTAAGGCTAGCGAAGCCCTACAATGAGCAGTTCTTC.

The chain is built from TRBV10-3 and TRBJ2-1, with 7 bases that match TRBD1. CDR3 size: 17 residues. V dropped 2 bases and J dropped 7; count of bases not matched to a gene: 14. From germline, CDR1 is ENHRY and CDR2 SYGVKD. As DNA, the CDR3 is TGTGCCATCAGTGAGAAATGGGGGCGCGAGGGGGCGAATGAGCAGTTCTTC. Translating gives CAISEKWGREGANEQFF.

The chain is built from TRBV9 and TRBJ1-2; D is ambiguous. There are 16 residues in the CDR3. CDR1 SGDLS and CDR2 YYNGEE come from the germline V gene. The V end lost 4 bases, the J end lost 1 base, and 17 bases lay between the germline ends. CDR3 region: CASSPGGQNLNYGYTF. CDR3 nucleotides: TGTGCCAGCAGCCCCGGAGGGCAGAATCTTAACTATGGCTACACCTTC.

The CDR3 is CASSLGGTTSGTQYF. Here the CDR3 DNA reads TGTGCCAGCAGCTTGGGGGGGACTACCAGTGGGACCCAGTACTTC. This sequence joins TRBV11-3 and TRBJ2-5; 7 bases are a match to TRBD2. In germline, CDR1 is SGHNT, CDR2 YENEEA. The CDR3 contains 15 residues. With V trimmed by 3 bases and J by 7 bases, 11 bases remained unmatched.

The rearrangement uses TRBV7-2 and TRBJ1-3; D is ambiguous. Germline CDR1 and CDR2: SGHTA and FQGNSA. V shed 4 bases and J shed 3 bases, with 16 bases lying between them. The CDR3 sequence is 16 residues long. This chain's CDR3 is CASSSPRSPVGNTIYF. CDR3 nucleotides: TGTGCCAGCAGCTCACCCCGAAGCCCCGTTGGAAACACCATATATTTT.

This clone was recorded once. V gene TRBV5-4 combines with J gene TRBJ1-2; D perhaps matches TRBD1 (5 bases). Germline CDR1 is SGHNT and CDR2 is YYREEE (reference sequence). The CDR3 sequence is 17 residues long. Between the trimmed V and J ends, which lost 0 bases and 2 bases, there was a span of 17 bases. CDR3 region: CASSLEGNARVNYGYTF. CDR3 sequence (DNA): TGTGCCAGCAGCTTGGAAGGAAACGCCAGGGTAAACTATGGCTACACCTTC.

This clone was detected a few times. Here the CDR3 DNA reads TGCAGCGTGCGGACTAGCGGGAGCGCGTACAATGAGCAGTTCTTC. Translated, it gives CSVRTSGSAYNEQFF. V and J are TRBV29-1 and TRBJ2-1; TRBD2 matches at 13 bases. The V gene end was trimmed by 6 bases and the J gene end by 4 bases; junction bases not matched to a gene: 6. Germline loops: CDR1 SQVTM, CDR2 ANQGSEA. The CDR3 is 15 residues long.

This clone has a single count. V and J are TRBV10-3 and TRBJ2-1; possibly TRBD2 for D (6 bases). The germline V gene encodes CDR1 ENHRY and CDR2 SYGVKD. Trimming removed 2 bases from V and 0 bases from J, with 17 bases in between. CDR3 length: 18 amino acids. The CDR3 nucleotides read TGTGCCATCAGTGAGCCTCGCGGGATCCGGAGCTCCTACAATGAGCAGTTCTTC. Residues: CAISEPRGIRSSYNEQFF.

The chain uses TRBV18 and TRBJ2-3, with a weak D call TRBD1 (8 bases). V was pared by 6 bases and J by 6 bases, with 22 bases between. The CDR3 loop spans 16 amino acids. Germline V gene data show CDR1 as KGHSH and CDR2 as LQKENI. CDR3 loop: CASSPNGQGGSDTQYF. The CDR3 coding sequence is TGTGCCAGCTCCCCCAATGGACAGGGAGGGTCGGATACGCAGTATTTT.